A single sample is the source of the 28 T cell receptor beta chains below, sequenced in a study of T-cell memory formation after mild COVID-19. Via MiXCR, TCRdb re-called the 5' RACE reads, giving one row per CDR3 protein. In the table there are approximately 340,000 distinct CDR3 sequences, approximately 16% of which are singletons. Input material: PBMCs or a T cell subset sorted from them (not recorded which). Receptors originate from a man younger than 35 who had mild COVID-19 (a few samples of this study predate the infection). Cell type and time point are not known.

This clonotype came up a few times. CDR3 DNA: TGCGCCAGCAGACCTCAGACAGGGTTTAATGAAAAACTGTTTTTT. This encodes CASRPQTGFNEKLFF. The V gene is TRBV5-1, the J gene TRBJ1-4, with 7 bases matching TRBD1. V was pared by 5 bases and J by 4 bases, with 8 bases of the junction left unmatched. This CDR3 is built from 15 residues. Germline lookup yields CDR1 SGHRS and CDR2 YFSETQ.

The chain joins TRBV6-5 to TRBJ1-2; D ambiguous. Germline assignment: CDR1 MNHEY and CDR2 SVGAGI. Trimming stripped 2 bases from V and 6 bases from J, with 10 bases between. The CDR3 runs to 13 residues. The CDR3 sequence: CASSYGSRNGYTF. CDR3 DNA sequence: TGTGCCAGCAGTTACGGGTCTCGGAATGGCTACACCTTC.

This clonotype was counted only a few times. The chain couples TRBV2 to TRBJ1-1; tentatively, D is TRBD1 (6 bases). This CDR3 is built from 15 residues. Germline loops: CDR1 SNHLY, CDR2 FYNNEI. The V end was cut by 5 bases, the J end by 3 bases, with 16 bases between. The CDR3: CASSPRQVRDTEAFF. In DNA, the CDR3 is TGTGCCAGCAGTCCTCGACAGGTTAGGGACACTGAAGCTTTCTTT.

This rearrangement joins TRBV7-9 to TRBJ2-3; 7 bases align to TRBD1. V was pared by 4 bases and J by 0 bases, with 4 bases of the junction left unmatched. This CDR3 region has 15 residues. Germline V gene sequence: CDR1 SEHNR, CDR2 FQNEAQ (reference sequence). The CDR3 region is CASSSRTGSTDTQYF. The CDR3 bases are TGTGCCAGCAGCTCTCGGACAGGAAGCACAGATACGCAGTATTTT.

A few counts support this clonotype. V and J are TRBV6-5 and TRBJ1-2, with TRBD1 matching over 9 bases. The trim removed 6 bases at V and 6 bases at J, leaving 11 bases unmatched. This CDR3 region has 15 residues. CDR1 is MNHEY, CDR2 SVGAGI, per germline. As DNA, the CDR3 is TGTGCCAGCAGCCGAACCGGGACAGGGCTCAATGGCTACACCTTC. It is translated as CASSRTGTGLNGYTF.

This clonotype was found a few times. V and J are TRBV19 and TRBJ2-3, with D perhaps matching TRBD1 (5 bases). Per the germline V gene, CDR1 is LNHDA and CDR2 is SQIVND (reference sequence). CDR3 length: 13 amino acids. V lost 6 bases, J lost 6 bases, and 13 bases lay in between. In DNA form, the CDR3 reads TGTGCCAGTAGCTGGACCCCAGGGGATACGCAGTATTTT. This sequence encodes CASSWTPGDTQYF.

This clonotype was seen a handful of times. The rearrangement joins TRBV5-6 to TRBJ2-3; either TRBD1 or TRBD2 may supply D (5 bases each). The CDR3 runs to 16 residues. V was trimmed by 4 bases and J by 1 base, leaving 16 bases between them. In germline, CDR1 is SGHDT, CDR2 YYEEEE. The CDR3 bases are TGTGCCAGCAGCCAAGTGGGGGATTGGGGCACAGATACGCAGTATTTT. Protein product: CASSQVGDWGTDTQYF.

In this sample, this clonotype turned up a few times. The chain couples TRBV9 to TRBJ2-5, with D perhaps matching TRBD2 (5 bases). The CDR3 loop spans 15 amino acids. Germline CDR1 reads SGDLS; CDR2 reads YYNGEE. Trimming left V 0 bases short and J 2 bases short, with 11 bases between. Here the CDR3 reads CASSVGSSGQETQYF. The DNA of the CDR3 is TGTGCCAGCAGCGTAGGATCGAGCGGACAAGAGACCCAGTACTTC.

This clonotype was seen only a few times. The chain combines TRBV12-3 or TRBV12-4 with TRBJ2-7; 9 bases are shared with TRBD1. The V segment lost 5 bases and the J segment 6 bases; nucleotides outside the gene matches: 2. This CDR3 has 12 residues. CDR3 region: CASSRTGVEQYF. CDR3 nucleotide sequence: TGTGCCAGCAGTAGGACAGGGGTCGAGCAGTACTTC.

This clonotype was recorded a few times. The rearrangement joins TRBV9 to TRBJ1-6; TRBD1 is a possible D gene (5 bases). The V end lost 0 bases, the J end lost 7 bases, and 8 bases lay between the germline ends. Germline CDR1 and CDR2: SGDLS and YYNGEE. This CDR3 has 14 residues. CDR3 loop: CASSVEGTNSPLHF. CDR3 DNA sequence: TGTGCCAGCAGCGTAGAAGGGACGAATTCACCCCTCCACTTT.

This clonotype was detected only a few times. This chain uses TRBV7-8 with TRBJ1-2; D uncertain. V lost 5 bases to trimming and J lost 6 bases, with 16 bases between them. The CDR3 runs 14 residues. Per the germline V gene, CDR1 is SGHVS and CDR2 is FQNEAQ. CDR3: CASSPKWETNGYTF. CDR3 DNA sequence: TGTGCCAGCAGCCCCAAGTGGGAGACAAATGGCTACACCTTC.

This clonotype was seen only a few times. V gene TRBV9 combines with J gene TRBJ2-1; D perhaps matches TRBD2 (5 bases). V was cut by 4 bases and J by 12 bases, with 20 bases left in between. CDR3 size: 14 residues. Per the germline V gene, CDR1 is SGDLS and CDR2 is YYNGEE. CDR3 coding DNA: TGTGCCAGCAGCCCTCGCGCCGGGGTTCCCGGGCAGTTCTTC. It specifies CASSPRAGVPGQFF.

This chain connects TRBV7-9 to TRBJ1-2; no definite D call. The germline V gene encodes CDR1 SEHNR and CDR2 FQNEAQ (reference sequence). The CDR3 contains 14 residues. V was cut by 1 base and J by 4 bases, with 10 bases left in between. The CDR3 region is CASSLGVVSYGYTF. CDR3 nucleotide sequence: TGTGCCAGCAGCTTAGGGGTGGTCTCCTATGGCTACACCTTC.

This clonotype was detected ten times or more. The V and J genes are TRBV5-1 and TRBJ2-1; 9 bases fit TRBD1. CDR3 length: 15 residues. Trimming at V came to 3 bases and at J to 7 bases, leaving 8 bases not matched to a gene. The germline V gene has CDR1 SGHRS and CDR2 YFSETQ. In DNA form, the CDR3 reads TGCGCCAGCAGCTCACTCGGGACAGGGTATAATGAGCAGTTCTTC. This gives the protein CASSSLGTGYNEQFF.

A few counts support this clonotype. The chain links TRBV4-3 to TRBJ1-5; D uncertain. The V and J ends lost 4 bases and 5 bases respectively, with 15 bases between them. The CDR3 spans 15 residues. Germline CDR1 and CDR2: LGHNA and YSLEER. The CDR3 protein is CASSPDARTDQPQHF. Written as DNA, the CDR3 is TGCGCCAGCAGCCCCGACGCCCGAACTGATCAGCCCCAGCATTTT.

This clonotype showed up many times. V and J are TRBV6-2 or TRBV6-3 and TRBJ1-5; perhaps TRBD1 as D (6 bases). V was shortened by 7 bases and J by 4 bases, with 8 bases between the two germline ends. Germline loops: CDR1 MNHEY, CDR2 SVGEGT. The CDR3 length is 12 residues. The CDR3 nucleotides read TGTGCCAGCAAGGGGGGTAATCAGCCCCAGCATTTT. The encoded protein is CASKGGNQPQHF.

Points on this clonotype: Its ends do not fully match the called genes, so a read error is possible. CDR3 sequence: CASSLVGGEYNEQFF. Written as DNA, the CDR3 is TGTGCTAGCAGCTTAGTCGGCGGGGAATACAATGAGCAGTTCTTC. This rearrangement joins TRBV7-7 to TRBJ2-1, with a possible D match to TRBD2 (6 bases). Per the germline V gene, CDR1 is SSHAT and CDR2 is FNYEAQ (reference sequence). The CDR3 covers 15 residues.

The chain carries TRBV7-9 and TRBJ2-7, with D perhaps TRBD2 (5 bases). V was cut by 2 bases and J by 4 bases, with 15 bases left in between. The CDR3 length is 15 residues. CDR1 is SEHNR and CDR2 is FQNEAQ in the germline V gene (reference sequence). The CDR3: CASSLFEGQTYEQYF. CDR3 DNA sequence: TGTGCCAGCAGCTTATTCGAGGGTCAGACATACGAGCAGTACTTC.

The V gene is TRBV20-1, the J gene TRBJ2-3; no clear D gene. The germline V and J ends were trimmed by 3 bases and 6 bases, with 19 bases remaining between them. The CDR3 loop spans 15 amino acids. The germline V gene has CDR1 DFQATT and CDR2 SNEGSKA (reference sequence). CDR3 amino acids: CSASIWELDGDTQYF. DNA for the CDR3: TGCAGTGCTAGCATATGGGAACTCGATGGGGATACGCAGTATTTT.

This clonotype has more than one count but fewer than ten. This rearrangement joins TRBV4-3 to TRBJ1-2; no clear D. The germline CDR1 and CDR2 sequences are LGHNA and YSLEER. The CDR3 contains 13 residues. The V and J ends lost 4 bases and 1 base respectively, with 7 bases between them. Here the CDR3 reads CASSPTYNYGYTF. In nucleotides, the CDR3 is TGCGCCAGCAGCCCGACCTATAACTATGGCTACACCTTC.

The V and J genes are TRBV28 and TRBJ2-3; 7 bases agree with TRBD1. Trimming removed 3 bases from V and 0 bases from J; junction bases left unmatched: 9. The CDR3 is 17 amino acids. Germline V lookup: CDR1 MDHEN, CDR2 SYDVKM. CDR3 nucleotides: TGTGCCAGCAGTTTCCCCACTGACAGGGAGAGCACAGATACGCAGTATTTT. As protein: CASSFPTDRESTDTQYF.

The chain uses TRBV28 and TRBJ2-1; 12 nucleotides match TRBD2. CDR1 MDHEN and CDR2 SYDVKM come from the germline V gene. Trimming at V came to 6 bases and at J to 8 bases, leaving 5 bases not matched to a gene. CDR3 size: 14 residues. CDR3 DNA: TGTGCCAGCAGCACTAGCGGGGGGTTAGATGAGCAGTTCTTC. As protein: CASSTSGGLDEQFF. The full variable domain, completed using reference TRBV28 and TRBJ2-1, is DVKVTQSSRYLVKRTGEKVFLECVQDMDHENMFWYRQDPGLGLRLIYFSYDVKMKEKGDIPEGYSVSREKKERFSLILESASTNQTSMYLCASSTSGGLDEQFFGPGTRLTVL.

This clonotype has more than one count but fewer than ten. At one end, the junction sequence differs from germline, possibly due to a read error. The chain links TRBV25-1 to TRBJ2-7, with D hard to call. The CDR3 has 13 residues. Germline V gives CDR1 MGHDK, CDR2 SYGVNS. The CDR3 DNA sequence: TGTGCCAGCAGTTTCTCAGGCTCCCACGAGCAGTACTTC. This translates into CASSFSGSHEQYF.

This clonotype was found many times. This chain's CDR3 is CASRLRGEETQYF. In DNA form, the CDR3 reads TGTGCCAGCAGGCTCCGAGGGGAAGAGACCCAGTACTTC. The rearrangement links TRBV3-1 to TRBJ2-5; D is possibly TRBD1 or TRBD2 (5 bases each). The germline CDR1 and CDR2 sequences are LGHDT and YNNKEL (reference sequence). This CDR3 is 13 amino acids long. The ends were cut back, 6 bases at V and 3 bases at J, with 11 bases in the middle.

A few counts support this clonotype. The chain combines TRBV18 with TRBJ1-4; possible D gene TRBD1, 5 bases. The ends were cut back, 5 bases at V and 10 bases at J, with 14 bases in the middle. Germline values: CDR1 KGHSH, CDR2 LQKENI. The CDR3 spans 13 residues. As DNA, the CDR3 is TGTGCCAGCTCAATGCAGGGCCCACGAAAACTGTTTTTT. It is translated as CASSMQGPRKLFF.

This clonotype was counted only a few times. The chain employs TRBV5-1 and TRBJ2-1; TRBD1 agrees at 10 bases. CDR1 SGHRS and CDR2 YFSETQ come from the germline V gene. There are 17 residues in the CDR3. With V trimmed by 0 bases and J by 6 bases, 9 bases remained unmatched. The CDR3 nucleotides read TGCGCCAGCAGCTTGGTCCGATTGGGACAGGGGTTCAATGAGCAGTTCTTC. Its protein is CASSLVRLGQGFNEQFF.

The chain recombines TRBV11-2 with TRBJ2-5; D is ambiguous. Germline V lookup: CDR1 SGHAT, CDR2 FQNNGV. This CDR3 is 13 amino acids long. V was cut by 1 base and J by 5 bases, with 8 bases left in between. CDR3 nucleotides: TGTGCCAGCAGCTTAGGTCCCGGGGAGACCCAGTACTTC. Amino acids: CASSLGPGETQYF.

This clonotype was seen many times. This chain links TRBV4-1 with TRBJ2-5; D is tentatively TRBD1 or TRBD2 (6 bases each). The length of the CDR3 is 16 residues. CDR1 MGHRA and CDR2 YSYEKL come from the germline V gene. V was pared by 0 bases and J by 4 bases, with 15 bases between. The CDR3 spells CASSQDGAGGRETQYF. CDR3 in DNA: TGCGCCAGCAGCCAAGATGGAGCCGGGGGCCGAGAGACCCAGTACTTC.